A selection of T cell receptor beta chains follows, all from one sample in a study of blood T cell repertoires in COVID-19. TCRdb's table, derived via immunoSEQ multiplex PCR, lists solely in-frame clones and lacks some. The sample includes about 230,000 clones, 85% to 90% seen only once; the top ten take 11%. The sample taken for sequencing was peripheral blood. The receptors were sampled from a man over 45 with COVID-19, enrolled during active disease. Each CDR3 is given with its conserved first and last residue. Fields, in order: J gene, V gene, D gene, CDR3 length, clone size, CDR3 DNA, CDR3 protein. The D gene is left open where the match is weak. Part of the rows lack a size; the others show once, few, many or a class for expanded clones.

TRBJ2-3 | TRBV27 | . | 15 | . | TGTGCCAGCAGTCCGACTAGTACTAGCACAGATACGCAGTATTTT | CASSPTSTSTDTQYF
TRBJ1-1 | TRBV2 | TRBD1 | 14 | . | TGTGCCAGCAGCTTGGACAGGGAGAACACTGAAGCTTTCTTT | CASSLDRENTEAFF
TRBJ1-1 | TRBV18 | . | 16 | . | TGTGCCAGCTCACCCCCTGGCGGCAGTTTCATCACTGAAGCTTTCTTT | CASSPPGGSFITEAFF
TRBJ1-1 | TRBV5-1 | . | 17 | few | TGCGCCAGCAGCCTCTGGACGCGGCAGGGAGGGTACACTGAAGCTTTCTTT | CASSLWTRQGGYTEAFF
TRBJ1-5 | TRBV2 | . | 15 | . | TGTGCCAGCAGTGAAGGTCACAATAGCAATCAGCCCCAGCATTTT | CASSEGHNSNQPQHF
TRBJ2-5 | TRBV6-5 | TRBD1 | 15 | . | TGTGCCAGCAGGGGACAGGGTCTACCCCAAGAGACCCAGTACTTC | CASRGQGLPQETQYF
TRBJ2-7 | TRBV12-5 | TRBD2 | 16 | once | TGTGCTAGTGGTACCGGTGCGGCGGGAGGGGCTTACGAGCAGTACTTC | CASGTGAAGGAYEQYF
TRBJ2-2 | TRBV19 | TRBD1 | 14 | . | TGTGCCAGTAGCGTAGACAGGGTCACCGGGGAGCTGTTTTTT | CASSVDRVTGELFF
TRBJ2-1 | TRBV11-1 | TRBD1 | 14 | once | TGTGCCAGCAGCTTAGGAGGGGCGGACAGGGAGCAGTTCTTC | CASSLGGADREQFF
TRBJ1-2 | TRBV18 | TRBD1 | 16 | . | TGTGCCAGCTCCCGAGCCCCGGGACAGGGCCCCAATGGCTACACCTTC | CASSRAPGQGPNGYTF
TRBJ2-3 | TRBV6-5 | TRBD1 | 12 | . | TGTGCCAGCAGGACGGACAGGGCTACGCAGTATTTT | CASRTDRATQYF
TRBJ2-1 | TRBV6-2/TRBV6-3 | TRBD2 | 17 | . | TGTGCCAGCAGTTACCGTCTAGCGGGAGGGCCCGCATCGTTGCAGTTCTTC | CASSYRLAGGPASLQFF
TRBJ2-1 | TRBV7-9 | TRBD2 | 15 | . | TGTGCCAGCAGCTTAGGCGGGGGGTGGCTCAATGAGCAGTTCTTC | CASSLGGGWLNEQFF
TRBJ2-5 | TRBV24-1 | . | 13 | . | TGTGCCACCAGTGCCCCTGGGCGCGAGACCCAGTACTTC | CATSAPGRETQYF
TRBJ1-1 | TRBV12-3/TRBV12-4 | . | 13 | . | TGTGCCAGCAGTTTACGAGAGAACACTGAAGCTTTCTTT | CASSLRENTEAFF
TRBJ1-2 | TRBV27 | TRBD1 | 16 | few | TGTGCCAGCAGTTTATCCCAGACAGGGTACGCCTATGGCTACACCTTC | CASSLSQTGYAYGYTF
TRBJ2-7 | TRBV5-4 | . | 15 | . | TGTGCCAGCAGCGGAACGGCGGGACTCGGGTACGAGCAGTACTTC | CASSGTAGLGYEQYF
TRBJ1-1 | TRBV3-1/TRBV3-2 | TRBD1 | 13 | . | TGTGCCAGCAGCCCGTGGGACAGGAGTGAAGCTTTCTTT | CASSPWDRSEAFF
TRBJ2-1 | TRBV28 | TRBD2 | 16 | . | TGTGCCAGCAGCCCCCCCGGGACTATCTCCTACAATGAGCAGTTCTTC | CASSPPGTISYNEQFF
TRBJ2-7 | TRBV27 | TRBD2 | 16 | . | TGTGCCAGCAGTTTATTAGCGGGAGAACCACTCTACGAGCAGTACTTC | CASSLLAGEPLYEQYF
TRBJ1-6 | TRBV6-2/TRBV6-3 | . | 14 | . | TGTGCCAGCAGTTTTGAAGGGCGCGGGTCACCCCTCCACTTT | CASSFEGRGSPLHF
TRBJ2-7 | TRBV7-2 | TRBD1 | 16 | . | TGTGCCAGCAGCCCCGGTGGGACAGGGGGCAGGTACGAGCAGTACTTC | CASSPGGTGGRYEQYF
TRBJ1-1 | TRBV28 | . | 15 | . | TGTGCCAGCACCCCGGTTGAGGGCAGGAACTCTGAAGCTTTCTTT | CASTPVEGRNSEAFF
TRBJ2-1 | TRBV7-9 | . | 15 | . | TGTGCCAGCAGCTCCGAGGACAGTTCCTACAATGAGCAGTTCTTC | CASSSEDSSYNEQFF
TRBJ1-1 | TRBV28 | . | 15 | . | TGTGCCAGCAGTTCCTCGGGACAACTGAACACTGAAGCTTTCTTT | CASSSSGQLNTEAFF
TRBJ1-5 | TRBV27 | TRBD1 | 17 | . | TGTGCCAGCAGTCCCATTACCGGGACAGGGAACAATCAGCCCCAGCATTTT | CASSPITGTGNNQPQHF
TRBJ2-2 | TRBV29-1 | TRBD2 | 13 | . | TGCGTCACTAGCGGGAGTTATACCGGGGAGCTGTTTTTT | CVTSGSYTGELFF
TRBJ2-7 | TRBV27 | . | 13 | . | TGTGCCAGCAGTTTCTACTATTCCTACGAGCAGTACTTC | CASSFYYSYEQYF
TRBJ2-2 | TRBV28 | . | 14 | once | TGTGCCAGCAGATCTCTAGCGTACACCGGGGAGCTGTTTTTT | CASRSLAYTGELFF
TRBJ2-2 | TRBV30 | TRBD2 | 13 | . | TGTGCCTGGAAGCGGGAGTACATCGGGGAGCTGTTTTTT | CAWKREYIGELFF
TRBJ1-6 | TRBV12-3/TRBV12-4 | . | 13 | . | TGTGCCAGCAGGAGCTCCTATAATTCACCCCTCCACTTT | CASRSSYNSPLHF
TRBJ2-2 | TRBV28 | . | 15 | . | TGTGCCATCCCGAGAGAGGGTGGGGACACCGGGGAGCTGTTTTTT | CAIPREGGDTGELFF
TRBJ1-2 | TRBV10-3 | . | 13 | . | TGTGCCATCAGTGATGCAGGGGAATATGGCTACACCTTC | CAISDAGEYGYTF
TRBJ2-1 | TRBV6-5 | TRBD2 | 15 | . | TGTGCCAGCAGCCAACCTAGCGGGAGTGGGGCCGAGCAGTTCTTC | CASSQPSGSGAEQFF
TRBJ1-5 | TRBV29-1 | TRBD1 | 14 | . | TGCAGCGTCGTCGGGACAGATAGCAATCAGCCCCAGCATTTT | CSVVGTDSNQPQHF
TRBJ2-7 | TRBV5-1 | TRBD1 | 15 | . | TGCGCCAGCAGCACTACCGGGACAGGGCCTGGAGAGCAGTACTTC | CASSTTGTGPGEQYF
TRBJ2-7 | TRBV6-1 | . | 14 | once | TGTGCCAGCAGTGAAATCCTAGGCAATGACGAGCAGTACTTC | CASSEILGNDEQYF
TRBJ2-1 | TRBV10-3 | . | 16 | . | TGTGCCATCAGTGTGCTAGTTTCGGTAGAGGTCAATGAGCAGTTCTTC | CAISVLVSVEVNEQFF
TRBJ2-1 | TRBV28 | . | 12 | . | TGTGCCAGCAGTTTATTGGAGAATGAGCAGTTCTTC | CASSLLENEQFF
TRBJ1-1 | TRBV9 | . | 14 | once | TGTGCCAGCAGCGGAATAACAGGGTCCACTGAAGCTTTCTTT | CASSGITGSTEAFF
TRBJ2-5 | TRBV29-1 | . | 15 | . | TGCAGCGTTGACCCCGGAGCGCGTACTTGGGAGACCCAGTACTTC | CSVDPGARTWETQYF
TRBJ1-6 | TRBV18 | . | 15 | . | TGTGCCAGCTCAAGAGACAGCCGGTCGCGGTCACCCCTCCACTTT | CASSRDSRSRSPLHF
TRBJ2-3 | TRBV29-1 | . | 13 | . | TGCAGCGTTGTGTCCCTAGCAGCAGATACGCAGTATTTT | CSVVSLAADTQYF
TRBJ2-2 | TRBV27 | . | 16 | . | TGTGCCAGCAGTTTAGGCCCGGAGTTGAACACCGGGGAGCTGTTTTTT | CASSLGPELNTGELFF
TRBJ1-6 | TRBV7-9 | . | 15 | . | TGTGCCAGCAGCTTAGCGGCCGCTCAGAGGCCACCCCTCCACTTT | CASSLAAAQRPPLHF